One T cell receptor beta chain is described in this entry. Time point of the sample: blood at routine non-recurrence follow-up after resection. TCRdb used MiXCR to reprocess the 5' RACE reads, holding one entry per CDR3 protein. Among 45,000 to 55,000 distinct CDR3 sequences, 10% to 15% were seen once, and the ten largest hold about 30%. V lost 5 bases and J lost 0; bases outside the gene matches: 2. Germline CDR1 MNHEY, CDR2 SVGAGI. The CDR3 is 14 amino acids. The data derive from a study of spatial heterogeneity in lung cancer. Study-level information: The count of detected beta-chain sequences consistently exceeded that of alpha-chain sequences.

This clonotype was sampled from a male donor with early-stage non-small cell lung cancer. This material consisted of PBMCs, taken at follow-up. The chain is built from TRBV6-5 and TRBJ2-3; 7 positions match TRBD1. The CDR3: CASSGDRSTDTQYF. The CDR3 region has the DNA TGTGCCAGCAGTGGGGACAGAAGCACAGATACGCAGTATTTT.